A selection of T cell receptor beta chains follows, all from one sample in a study of control samples from healthy donors and cancer patients. Assay used: immunoSEQ multiplex PCR; TCRdb lists only in-frame clones, some missing. Among approximately 150,000 clones listed, approximately 94% were seen once. The sequenced sample was blood. The receptors come from a man aged 35-49 years in good health. The CDR3 runs from the conserved cysteine through the conserved F or W. The D gene is left open where the match is weak. Size values are once, few and many counts, or a class for expanded clones, and some rows have none.

v_gene	abundance	j_gene	d_gene	CDR3aa	CDR3nt
TRBV2	-	TRBJ2-6	-	CASSAISVDGSGANVLTF	TGTGCCAGCAGTGCCATTAGCGTGGACGGCTCTGGGGCCAACGTCCTGACTTTC
TRBV4-1	-	TRBJ2-3	-	CASSPEGEAKPYTDTQYF	TGCGCCAGCAGCCCTGAGGGAGAAGCGAAACCCTACACAGATACGCAGTATTTT
TRBV9	-	TRBJ1-2	TRBD1	CASSVGQGMGNYGYTF	TGTGCCAGCAGCGTGGGACAGGGAATGGGGAACTATGGCTACACCTTC
TRBV13	-	TRBJ2-1	TRBD2	CASTLAGEGNEQFF	TGTGCCAGCACCCTAGCGGGGGAAGGCAATGAGCAGTTCTTC
TRBV19	-	TRBJ2-7	-	CASSSVGQVSYEQYF	TGTGCCAGTAGTAGTGTTGGTCAGGTCTCCTACGAGCAGTACTTC
TRBV12-5	-	TRBJ1-4	TRBD1	CASGLVQGQGTETNEKLFF	TGTGCTAGTGGTTTGGTACAGGGACAGGGAACGGAAACTAATGAAAAACTGTTTTTT
TRBV4-1	-	TRBJ2-1	-	CASSQDRGGLYNEQFF	TGCGCCAGCAGCCAAGATCGAGGGGGTCTGTACAATGAGCAGTTCTTC
TRBV5-1	-	TRBJ1-1	-	CASSRDEAEAFF	TGCGCCAGCAGCAGGGACGAGGCTGAAGCTTTCTTT
TRBV13	-	TRBJ1-1	-	CASSLGQDRAFF	TGTGCCAGCAGCTTAGGACAGGATAGGGCTTTCTTT
TRBV27	-	TRBJ2-7	TRBD2	CASSFTSGWTYEQYF	TGTGCCAGCAGTTTCACTAGCGGGTGGACCTACGAGCAGTACTTC
TRBV3-1/TRBV3-2	-	TRBJ2-7	-	CASSPPGRGRYEQYF	TGTGCCAGCAGCCCCCCAGGCCGGGGACGCTACGAGCAGTACTTC
TRBV6-6	-	TRBJ1-4	-	CASSTNQGMGEKLFF	TGTGCCAGCAGCACCAATCAGGGTATGGGGGAAAAACTGTTTTTT
TRBV5-1	-	TRBJ1-2	-	CASSFEGGYTF	TGCGCCAGCAGCTTTGAGGGAGGCTACACCTTC
TRBV11-3	-	TRBJ1-1	-	CASSSTGYTEAFF	TGTGCCAGCAGCTCAACAGGGTACACTGAAGCTTTCTTT
TRBV28	-	TRBJ1-4	TRBD1	CASSGRGQEKLFF	TGTGCCAGCTCCGGTAGGGGGCAGGAAAAACTGTTTTTT
TRBV7-6	-	TRBJ2-1	TRBD2	CASSLMAGVPLQSYNEQFF	TGTGCCAGCAGCTTAATGGCGGGAGTTCCCCTCCAAAGCTACAATGAGCAGTTCTTC
TRBV11-3	-	TRBJ2-1	TRBD2	CASSTSSGRLDEQFF	TGTGCCAGCAGCACATCTAGCGGGAGGCTAGATGAGCAGTTCTTC
TRBV14	-	TRBJ2-7	-	CASSHATGSEQYF	TGTGCCAGCAGCCATGCGACAGGTTCCGAGCAGTACTTC
TRBV9	-	TRBJ2-1	-	CASSVGLLDNEQFF	TGTGCCAGCAGCGTAGGACTTCTCGACAATGAGCAGTTCTTC
TRBV3-1/TRBV3-2	-	TRBJ2-3	-	CASSQEMGGTQYF	TGTGCCAGCAGCCAAGAAATGGGAGGTACGCAGTATTTT
TRBV24-1	once	TRBJ1-5	TRBD1	CATSENHRGPGQPQHF	TGTGCCACCAGTGAGAACCACAGGGGGCCCGGTCAGCCCCAGCATTTT
TRBV7-2	-	TRBJ1-5	-	CASSEVANQPQHF	TGTGCCAGCAGCGAGGTGGCTAATCAGCCCCAGCATTTT
TRBV4-1	medium-sized	TRBJ1-6	-	CASSQEENSPLHF	TGCGCCAGCAGCCAAGAAGAGAATTCACCCCTCCACTTT
TRBV9	-	TRBJ2-7	-	CASSVEGGQSEQYF	TGTGCCAGCAGCGTAGAAGGGGGGCAGAGCGAGCAGTACTTC
TRBV10-2	-	TRBJ2-2	-	CASRLSANTGELFF	TGCGCCAGCCGACTAAGCGCGAACACCGGGGAGCTGTTTTTT
TRBV10-3	-	TRBJ2-1	-	CAILGDYNEQFF	TGTGCCATCCTTGGAGACTACAATGAGCAGTTCTTC
TRBV4-2	-	TRBJ1-1	-	CASSQAGINRADTEAFF	TGTGCCAGCAGCCAAGCTGGAATTAACAGGGCGGACACTGAAGCTTTCTTT
TRBV13	-	TRBJ2-2	TRBD1	CASSPNRGYTGELFF	TGTGCCAGCAGCCCCAACAGGGGATACACCGGGGAGCTGTTTTTT
TRBV29-1	-	TRBJ1-1	-	CSVVKEEAFF	TGCAGCGTTGTAAAGGAAGAAGCTTTCTTT
TRBV5-6	-	TRBJ1-6	TRBD1	CASSSGTAQSPLHF	TGTGCCAGCAGCTCGGGGACAGCCCAATCACCCCTCCACTTT
TRBV5-8	-	TRBJ1-4	-	CASKRGTSRVEKLFF	TGTGCCAGCAAAAGGGGCACTTCCCGGGTTGAAAAACTGTTTTTT
TRBV6-4	-	TRBJ2-2	-	CARRGPGELFF	TGTGCCAGGAGGGGCCCCGGGGAGCTGTTTTTT
TRBV5-4	-	TRBJ1-6	-	CASTRASQGSKSPLHF	TGTGCCAGCACCCGGGCCTCCCAGGGGAGTAAGTCACCCCTCCACTTT
TRBV6-2/TRBV6-3	once	TRBJ2-5	TRBD2	CASSYSTSGGETQYF	TGTGCCAGCAGTTACTCGACTAGCGGGGGAGAGACCCAGTACTTC
TRBV29-1	-	TRBJ2-7	TRBD1	CSVLARDSRFPTEQYF	TGCAGCGTTCTTGCCCGGGACAGCCGATTTCCTACGGAGCAGTACTTC
TRBV27	many	TRBJ2-1	TRBD2	CASKITGTSGYNEQFF	TGTGCCAGCAAAATCACCGGGACTAGCGGCTACAATGAGCAGTTCTTC
TRBV2	-	TRBJ1-6	-	CASKEKTYNSPLHF	TGTGCCAGCAAGGAGAAGACCTATAATTCACCCCTCCACTTT
TRBV2	-	TRBJ1-2	TRBD1	CASGGQGRGGGYTF	TGTGCCAGCGGGGGACAGGGGCGTGGAGGTGGCTACACCTTC
TRBV18	-	TRBJ2-5	-	CASSLGQKETQYF	TGTGCCAGCTCACTTGGACAGAAAGAGACCCAGTACTTC
TRBV5-8	-	TRBJ1-5	-	CASSFGWDSNQPQHF	TGTGCCAGCAGCTTTGGGTGGGACAGCAATCAGCCCCAGCATTTT
TRBV11-2	-	TRBJ1-5	-	CASSLVPTQPQHF	TGTGCCAGCAGCTTAGTCCCTACTCAGCCCCAGCATTTT
TRBV18	-	TRBJ1-5	TRBD1	CASSPPGIQGARQPQHF	TGTGCCAGCTCACCACCAGGCATTCAGGGGGCTCGTCAGCCCCAGCATTTT
TRBV7-3	few	TRBJ2-7	TRBD2	CASSLTQTSGHEQYF	TGTGCCAGCAGCTTAACGCAGACTAGCGGCCACGAGCAGTACTTC
TRBV6-2/TRBV6-3	-	TRBJ2-1	TRBD2	CASSYLAGSNNEQFF	TGTGCCAGCAGTTACCTAGCGGGCTCCAACAATGAGCAGTTCTTC
TRBV2	-	TRBJ2-7	-	CASRFTHYEQYF	TGTGCCAGCCGGTTCACCCACTACGAGCAGTACTTC
TRBV9	-	TRBJ2-3	TRBD2	CASSVSGGAVDTQYF	TGTGCCAGCAGCGTTAGCGGGGGGGCCGTAGATACGCAGTATTTT
TRBV6-5	-	TRBJ1-1	-	CASRADDWGAFF	TGTGCCAGCAGGGCCGACGACTGGGGAGCTTTCTTT
TRBV25-1	-	TRBJ2-1	-	CASRATGPYNEQFF	TGTGCCAGCAGGGCGACAGGTCCCTACAATGAGCAGTTCTTC